These T cell receptor beta chains were read from a single sample in a study of vaccination and CD4 T cells after COVID-19. TCRdb redid the calling of the PCR reads with MiXCR, one entry per CDR3 protein. The top ten hold 13% of the sample, which has approximately 12,000 distinct CDR3 sequences, approximately 63% seen once. For these TCRs, the target antigens are not known. Material for sequencing was CD4+ T cells from blood, cultured in vitro. The receptors come from a human donor who had recovered from COVID-19. Both conserved end residues are part of each CDR3. The D gene is left open where the match is weak. Some rows have no size entry. The others give once, few or many, or a class for an expanded clone.

j_gene: TRBJ2-7
d_gene: TRBD2
v_gene: TRBV30
abundance: NA
CDR3aa: CAWSFAEVAGVYEQYF
CDR3nt: TGTGCCTGGAGTTTCGCGGAGGTAGCGGGAGTGTACGAGCAGTACTTC

j_gene: TRBJ2-1
d_gene: NA
v_gene: TRBV30
abundance: few
CDR3aa: CAWSVREQFF
CDR3nt: TGTGCCTGGAGTGTACGTGAGCAGTTCTTC

j_gene: TRBJ2-7
d_gene: NA
v_gene: TRBV6-1
abundance: NA
CDR3aa: CASSRSREGHEQYF
CDR3nt: TGTGCCAGCAGTCGCTCTAGAGAGGGTCACGAGCAGTACTTC

j_gene: TRBJ2-1
d_gene: NA
v_gene: TRBV7-2
abundance: NA
CDR3aa: CASSFGTSYNEQFF
CDR3nt: TGTGCCAGCAGCTTCGGGACCTCCTACAATGAGCAGTTCTTC

j_gene: TRBJ2-7
d_gene: TRBD2
v_gene: TRBV30
abundance: NA
CDR3aa: CAWSVSPLAAYEQYF
CDR3nt: TGTGCCTGGAGTGTATCTCCCCTAGCGGCCTACGAGCAGTACTTC

j_gene: TRBJ2-4
d_gene: TRBD1
v_gene: TRBV28
abundance: NA
CDR3aa: CASTTQGRNIQYF
CDR3nt: TGTGCCAGCACTACACAGGGGAGAAACATTCAGTACTTC

j_gene: TRBJ2-7
d_gene: NA
v_gene: TRBV29-1
abundance: NA
CDR3aa: CSVGTDSEQYF
CDR3nt: TGCAGCGTTGGGACCGACTCCGAGCAGTACTTC

j_gene: TRBJ1-6
d_gene: NA
v_gene: TRBV14
abundance: NA
CDR3aa: CASSLQISNSPLHF
CDR3nt: TGTGCCAGCAGCCTCCAAATATCTAATTCACCCCTCCACTTT

j_gene: TRBJ1-2
d_gene: NA
v_gene: TRBV5-6
abundance: once
CDR3aa: CASSLQGSGYGYTF
CDR3nt: TGTGCCAGCAGCTTACAGGGTTCTGGCTATGGCTACACCTTC

j_gene: TRBJ2-7
d_gene: TRBD2
v_gene: TRBV28
abundance: NA
CDR3aa: CASSTGGGAYEQYF
CDR3nt: TGTGCCAGCAGTACCGGCGGGGGAGCCTACGAGCAGTACTTC

j_gene: TRBJ1-1
d_gene: TRBD1
v_gene: TRBV5-1
abundance: few
CDR3aa: CASSPRGGQGEAFF
CDR3nt: TGCGCCAGCAGCCCGCGTGGGGGACAGGGCGAAGCTTTCTTT

j_gene: TRBJ2-1
d_gene: TRBD2
v_gene: TRBV24-1
abundance: once
CDR3aa: CATSDLRLAEKYNEQFF
CDR3nt: TGTGCCACCAGTGACCTTAGACTAGCGGAAAAGTACAATGAGCAGTTCTTC

j_gene: TRBJ2-3
d_gene: TRBD2
v_gene: TRBV20-1
abundance: medium-sized
CDR3aa: CSARTSGFTQYF
CDR3nt: TGCAGTGCTCGGACTAGCGGGTTTACGCAGTATTTT

j_gene: TRBJ1-2
d_gene: NA
v_gene: TRBV11-2
abundance: NA
CDR3aa: CASSVTGSDGYTF
CDR3nt: TGTGCCAGCAGCGTAACAGGGAGTGATGGCTACACCTTC

j_gene: TRBJ2-2
d_gene: NA
v_gene: TRBV10-1
abundance: NA
CDR3aa: CASRDSSGNTGELFF
CDR3nt: TGCGCCAGCAGGGATTCAAGTGGGAACACCGGGGAGCTGTTTTTT

j_gene: TRBJ2-4
d_gene: NA
v_gene: TRBV20-1
abundance: NA
CDR3aa: CSAPPPRATKNIQYF
CDR3nt: TGCAGTGCCCCCCCGCCCCGGGCCACCAAAAACATTCAGTACTTC

j_gene: TRBJ2-2
d_gene: TRBD2
v_gene: TRBV19
abundance: NA
CDR3aa: CASSMTAGTSGRMGELFF
CDR3nt: TGTGCCAGTAGTATGACGGCGGGAACTAGCGGGAGGATGGGGGAGCTGTTTTTT

j_gene: TRBJ1-2
d_gene: TRBD1
v_gene: TRBV19
abundance: NA
CDR3aa: CASSSDRGDGYTF
CDR3nt: TGTGCCAGTAGTTCAGACAGGGGAGATGGCTACACCTTC

j_gene: TRBJ1-6
d_gene: NA
v_gene: TRBV5-4
abundance: NA
CDR3aa: CASSLDLYLGQSPLHF
CDR3nt: TGTGCCAGCAGCTTGGACCTTTACCTGGGACAATCACCCCTCCACTTT

j_gene: TRBJ1-6
d_gene: TRBD1
v_gene: TRBV27
abundance: few
CDR3aa: CASMAQGNSPLHF
CDR3nt: TGTGCCAGCATGGCACAGGGGAATTCACCCCTCCACTTT

j_gene: TRBJ1-2
d_gene: TRBD1
v_gene: TRBV19
abundance: NA
CDR3aa: CASSPHRDRGNGYTF
CDR3nt: TGTGCCAGTAGTCCCCACCGGGACAGAGGGAATGGCTACACCTTC